This TCR beta chain derives from a study of cytomegalovirus exposure and HLA in healthy donors. There are a few counts of this clone. What it binds is unknown. Study observations and caveats: In a later analysis, productive TCRs from donors in an Asian-associated ancestry cluster reportedly carried fewer N-insertions than the cohort mean. TCR association rates varied by HLA locus in a later analysis, with DRB1 highest and HLA-C lowest. Per a prior analysis, the majority of TCR beta V segments were productive roughly 90% or roughly 30% of the time.

The PCR used 60 Vbeta and 13 Jbeta primers. Sequenced by immunoSEQ multiplex PCR; TCRdb stores in-frame clones only, minus some. The data contain 100,000 to 150,000 clones, 10% of them singletons. The sequenced sample was PBMCs. The TCR originated in a woman aged 18-35 years in good health and CMV-seropositive.

The CDR3 loop is CASSPRDTHEKLFF. Here the CDR3 DNA reads TGTGCCAGCAGCCCCAGGGATACACATGAAAAACTGTTTTTT. The V and J genes are TRBV7-9 and TRBJ1-4; weak D call: TRBD1 (5 bases). The CDR3 sequence is 14 residues long. Germline CDR1 reads SEHNR; CDR2 reads FQNEAQ (reference sequence). V lost 5 bases and J lost 6, with 13 bases in between.